The present T cell receptor beta chain was sequenced within a study of T cell responses to AZD1222 COVID-19 vaccine. Broader study findings: Reports say nearly half of spike-specific TCRs go after unmutated variant regions.

Worth noting for this clone: Its antigen remains unidentified.

Between the trimmed V and J ends, which lost 6 bases and 3 bases, there was a span of 9 bases. Germline CDR1 reads MNHEY; CDR2 reads SVGAGI. The CDR3 is made up of 13 amino acids. The method was immunoSEQ multiplex PCR; TCRdb's version includes in-frame clones alone and lacks a portion of them. Of about 170,000 clones detected, approximately 92% appear once; the ten largest clones hold about 1.6%. The chain uses TRBV6-5 and TRBJ1-5; D is possibly TRBD1 (5 bases). The sequencing here drew on peripheral blood, taken on day 0 of AZD1222 vaccination. The sequence was obtained from an adult in good health. The CDR3 sequence: CASRQDTNQPQHF. CDR3 in DNA: TGTGCCAGCAGACAGGACACCAATCAGCCCCAGCATTTT.